The text below deals with one T cell receptor beta chain. This entry is derived from a study of shared clonotypes between healthy human individuals. Profiling relied on immunoSEQ multiplex PCR, and the TCRdb table lists in-frame clones only, not all of them. The repertoire holds some 240,000 clones, 65% to 70% seen once, with 11% in the top ten. The CDR3 contains 14 residues. Germline CDR1 and CDR2: SGHNT and YENEEA. Trimming removed 1 base at V and 1 base at J, with 7 bases between. This receptor was identified in a man aged 30-40 years in good health. The chain has TRBV11-3 and TRBJ1-1; D unclear. The sample consisted of memory CD4+ T cells sorted from blood. This sample's subset: CD45RA-negative fraction. CDR3 sequence reads: CASSLGPENTEAFF. The CDR3 region has the DNA TGTGCCAGCAGCTTAGGACCAGAGAACACTGAAGCTTTCTTT.